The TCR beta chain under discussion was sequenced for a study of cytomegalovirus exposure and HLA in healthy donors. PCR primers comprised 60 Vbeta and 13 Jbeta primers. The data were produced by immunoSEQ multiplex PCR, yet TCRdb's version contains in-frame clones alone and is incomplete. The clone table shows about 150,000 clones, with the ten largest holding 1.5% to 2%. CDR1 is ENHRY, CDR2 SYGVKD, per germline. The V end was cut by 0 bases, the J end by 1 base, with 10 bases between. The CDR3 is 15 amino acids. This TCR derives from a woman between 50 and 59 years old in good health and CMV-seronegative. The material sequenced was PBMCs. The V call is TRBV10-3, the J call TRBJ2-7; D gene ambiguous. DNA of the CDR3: TGTGCCATCAGTGAGTCGGCAGTCGTGTCCTACGAGCAGTACTTC. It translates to CAISESAVVSYEQYF.